This TCR beta chain was captured by sequencing in a study of blood T cells in healthy people across ages. Points from the study as a whole: Age advanced and TCR beta diversity per million T cells fell, roughly linearly. Unsorted PBMC input precluded a conclusive naive versus antigen-experienced comparison.

This CDR3 comprises 12 residues. Per the germline V gene, CDR1 is SQVTM and CDR2 is ANQGSEA. Trimming removed 5 bases at V and 6 bases at J, with 13 bases between. Each donor had around 9.2 milliliters of peripheral blood drawn. This clonotype showed up just once. Its antigen is undetermined. Sample-barcoded 5' priming and a J-beta primer mix drove a second PCR of about 6 to 12 cycles. Every sample gave at least 2.5 million paired-end reads containing CDR3. One entry per CDR3 protein, called by TCRdb with MiXCR from the 5' RACE reads. The table shows under 2,000,000 distinct CDR3 sequences, with around half occurring only once.

This chain connects TRBV29-1 to TRBJ1-2; the D gene is possibly TRBD1 (6 bases). Source material: blood. This TCR was recovered from a woman in her thirties or forties in good health. This CDR3 reads CSVTTGSDGYTF. CDR3 sequence (DNA): TGCAGCGTTACGACAGGAAGCGATGGCTACACCTTC.